The 11 T cell receptor beta chains reported below all come from one sample, sequenced in a study of blood T cell repertoires in COVID-19. Sequencing was performed with immunoSEQ multiplex PCR; in TCRdb, only in-frame clones are kept and a portion is missing. The sample lists about 310,000 clones, approximately 91% occurring once. Sequences were obtained from PBMCs or T cells enriched from blood (not recorded which). Every receptor here comes from a woman in her thirties or forties who had recovered from COVID-19.

The rearrangement links TRBV11-3 to TRBJ2-2; 9 bases are a match to TRBD2. The CDR3 is made up of 16 amino acids. Trimming removed 3 bases from V and 1 base from J; junction bases left unmatched: 3. CDR1 is SGHNT, CDR2 YENEEA, per germline. The CDR3 sequence: CASSFSGSGNTGELFF. The CDR3, as DNA: TGTGCCAGCAGCTTTAGCGGGAGTGGGAACACCGGGGAGCTGTTTTTT.

The chain is built from TRBV7-2 and TRBJ1-2; D unclear. The CDR3 spans 13 residues. The V gene lost 2 bases and the J gene lost 2 bases, with 6 bases spanning the gap. CDR1 and CDR2 from the germline V gene are SGHTA and FQGNSA. The CDR3 reads CASSLQRNYGYTF. CDR3 in DNA: TGTGCCAGCAGCTTACAACGGAACTATGGCTACACCTTC.

The chain uses TRBV4-3 and TRBJ1-2, with TRBD1 matching 11 bases. CDR1 is LGHNA, CDR2 YSLEER, per germline. The CDR3 loop spans 15 amino acids. The junction had 2 bases not matched to a gene; V was cut back by 4 bases and J by 1 base. The CDR3 spells CASSRTGGFNYGYTF. In DNA, the CDR3 is TGCGCCAGCAGCCGGACAGGGGGCTTTAACTATGGCTACACCTTC.

V usage is TRBV7-6 and J usage is TRBJ1-4; 10 nucleotides agree with TRBD1. Looked up from germline, CDR1 is SGHVS and CDR2 is FNYEAQ. The ends lost 3 bases at V and 6 bases at J; junction bases unmatched: 4. The CDR3 length is 15 residues. CDR3 loop: CASSLTGTGDEKLFF. DNA for the CDR3: TGTGCCAGCAGCTTGACCGGGACAGGGGATGAAAAACTGTTTTTT.

This rearrangement joins TRBV19 to TRBJ2-7, with D tentatively TRBD1 (6 bases). The CDR3 extends over 16 amino acids. With 5 bases removed from V and 5 bases from J, the gap between germline ends came to 22 bases. CDR1 is LNHDA and CDR2 is SQIVND in the germline V gene (reference sequence). The CDR3 DNA is TGTGCCAGTAGTCCATTGACCGGGACAATTTATCACGAGCAGTACTTC. Protein: CASSPLTGTIYHEQYF. The full variable domain, rest sourced from reference TRBV19 and TRBJ2-7, is DGGITQSPKYLFRKEGQNVTLSCEQNLNHDAMYWYRQDPGQGLRLIYYSQIVNDFQKGDIAEGYSVSREKKESFPLTVTSAQKNPTAFYLCASSPLTGTIYHEQYFGPGTRLTVT.

The rearrangement uses TRBV25-1 and TRBJ1-1; no reliable D call. The germline V and J ends were trimmed by 0 bases and 1 base, with 3 bases remaining between them. Germline CDR1 reads MGHDK; CDR2 reads SYGVNS. This CDR3 has 13 amino acids. The CDR3 here is CASSEYRNTEAFF. DNA of the CDR3: TGTGCCAGCAGTGAATATAGGAACACTGAAGCTTTCTTT.

V and J are TRBV9 and TRBJ1-2; D uncertain. Trimming shortened V by 3 bases and J by 1 base, and 4 bases separated the two germline ends. CDR3 length equals 12 residues. CDR1 and CDR2 from the germline V gene are SGDLS and YYNGEE. CDR3 region: CASSGSNYGYTF. The CDR3, as DNA: TGTGCCAGCAGCGGTAGTAACTATGGCTACACCTTC.

The chain recombines TRBV18 with TRBJ2-1, with TRBD1 matching over 8 bases. CDR1 and CDR2 (germline): KGHSH, LQKENI. There are 16 residues in the CDR3. Unmatched junction bases numbered 7, after V lost 6 bases and J lost 0 bases. The CDR3 region has the DNA TGTGCCAGCTCCCGAATCACAGGGGGCTCCTACAATGAGCAGTTCTTC. It is translated as CASSRITGGSYNEQFF. Full variable domain (outside the CDR3, taken from reference TRBV18 and TRBJ2-1): NAGVMQNPRHLVRRRGQEARLRCSPMKGHSHVYWYRQLPEEGLKFMVYLQKENIIDESGMPKERFSAEFPKEGPSILRIQQVVRGDSAAYFCASSRITGGSYNEQFFGPGTRLTVL.

The chain is built from TRBV5-1 and TRBJ2-2; TRBD1 matches at 9 bases. The ends lost 4 bases at V and 4 bases at J; junction bases unmatched: 8. The CDR3 contains 16 residues. Germline assignment: CDR1 SGHRS and CDR2 YFSETQ. Written as DNA, the CDR3 is TGCGCCAGCAGCACCTCGGGACAGGGCGCCACCGGGGAGCTGTTTTTT. This sequence encodes CASSTSGQGATGELFF.

V usage is TRBV9 and J usage is TRBJ2-1; 9 nucleotides agree with TRBD2. CDR1 SGDLS and CDR2 YYNGEE come from the germline V gene. This CDR3 spans 16 amino acids. V dropped 0 bases and J dropped 2; count of bases not matched to a gene: 3. CDR3 sequence (DNA): TGTGCCAGCAGCGTAGGAATAGCGGGGGCCTACAATGAGCAGTTCTTC. Translating gives CASSVGIAGAYNEQFF.

The chain is built from TRBV7-3 and TRBJ1-2, with D perhaps matching TRBD1 (5 bases). CDR3 length: 14 residues. Trimming stripped 0 bases from V and 3 bases from J, with 8 bases between. CDR1 SGHTA and CDR2 FQGTGA come from the germline V gene. CDR3 residues: CASSLTGRDYGYTF. DNA of the CDR3: TGTGCCAGCAGCTTAACGGGCAGGGACTATGGCTACACCTTC.